This entry is about one T cell receptor beta chain. This specimen comes from a study of control samples from healthy donors and cancer patients. This CDR3 has 14 residues. Trimming pared 0 bases from V and 5 bases from J, leaving 11 bases between. The germline V gene encodes CDR1 SGDLS and CDR2 YYNGEE. The table came from immunoSEQ multiplex PCR; TCRdb's copy has only in-frame clones and leaves some out. Among about 69,000 clones listed, 75% to 90% were seen once. The chain carries TRBV9 and TRBJ1-1; D possibly corresponds to TRBD1 (6 bases). Material for sequencing was PBMCs. The sequence came from a woman aged 50 to 60 with lung cancer. CDR3 residues: CASSVVEGGTEAFF. The DNA of the CDR3 is TGTGCCAGCAGCGTAGTGGAGGGGGGAACTGAAGCTTTCTTT.